These T cell receptor beta chains were read from a single sample in a study of cytomegalovirus exposure and HLA in healthy donors. Using immunoSEQ multiplex PCR, the repertoire was profiled, and TCRdb retains in-frame clones only, with some absent. The sample records 130,000 or so clones, around three quarters being singletons. Sequencing was done on a sample of PBMCs. These receptors were collected from a middle-aged man in good health and CMV-seronegative. The CDR3 runs from the conserved cysteine through the conserved F or W. D genes are given only for firm matches. Clone size is shown for a subset of rows, as once, few, many or a class of expanded clone.

abundance	v_gene	j_gene	d_gene	CDR3aa	CDR3nt
.	TRBV4-1	TRBJ2-1	TRBD2	CASSQGGRAAYNEQFF	TGCGCCAGCAGCCAAGGGGGGAGGGCCGCCTACAATGAGCAGTTCTTC
.	TRBV2	TRBJ2-3	TRBD2	CASTMLAGGTDTQYF	TGTGCCAGCACTATGCTAGCGGGGGGCACAGATACGCAGTATTTT
.	TRBV18	TRBJ2-3	.	CASSPYDSSADTQYF	TGTGCCAGCTCACCATACGACTCTAGCGCAGATACGCAGTATTTT
few	TRBV5-1	TRBJ1-4	.	CASKLSPGNEKLFF	TGCGCCAGCAAGTTGTCCCCGGGGAATGAAAAACTGTTTTTT
.	TRBV7-9	TRBJ2-4	TRBD2	CASSLASGDKNIQYF	TGTGCCAGCAGCTTAGCTAGCGGGGATAAAAACATTCAGTACTTC
.	TRBV23-1	TRBJ2-2	.	CASSQRSHGGVAGELFF	TGCGCCAGCAGTCAACGGTCGCACGGCGGGGTGGCCGGGGAGCTGTTTTTT
.	TRBV5-4	TRBJ2-3	TRBD2	CASSRGGLSTDTQYF	TGTGCCAGCAGTCGCGGGGGGCTCAGCACAGATACGCAGTATTTT
few	TRBV5-6	TRBJ2-7	.	CASSLGSSYEQYF	TGTGCCAGCAGCTTGGGGAGCTCCTACGAGCAGTACTTC
once	TRBV28	TRBJ2-5	TRBD1	CASSPTSPFWTGGLGIEETQYF	TGTGCCAGCAGTCCCACCTCGCCCTTTTGGACAGGCGGTTTGGGTATCGAAGAGACCCAGTACTTC
.	TRBV5-1	TRBJ1-6	.	CASRGGDSPLHF	TGCGCCAGCCGGGGGGGGGATTCACCCCTCCACTTT
.	TRBV15	TRBJ2-7	TRBD1	CATSRDLGTGRYEQYF	TGTGCCACCAGCAGAGATCTAGGGACAGGACGCTACGAGCAGTACTTC
.	TRBV6-1	TRBJ1-1	.	CASSETLPRGGAEAFF	TGTGCCAGCAGCGAAACCCTCCCGCGGGGGGGCGCTGAAGCTTTCTTT
.	TRBV29-1	TRBJ2-1	TRBD1	CSVVDRGRNEQFF	TGCAGCGTTGTTGACAGGGGGCGCAATGAGCAGTTCTTC
few	TRBV27	TRBJ1-4	.	CASSSDSFGEKLFF	TGTGCCAGCAGTTCCGACAGTTTTGGGGAAAAACTGTTTTTT
.	TRBV30	TRBJ2-7	TRBD2	CAWSPFSGGFDESYEQYF	TGTGCCTGGAGTCCGTTTAGCGGGGGGTTCGACGAGTCCTACGAGCAGTACTTC
.	TRBV28	TRBJ1-4	TRBD1	CASSKPGTGTNEKLFF	TGTGCCAGCAGTAAGCCCGGGACAGGCACTAATGAAAAACTGTTTTTT
.	TRBV5-1	TRBJ2-7	.	CASSLGGQFYEQYF	TGCGCCAGCAGCTTGGGAGGACAGTTCTACGAGCAGTACTTC
few	TRBV6-5	TRBJ2-7	.	CASSYSERGHYEQYF	TGTGCCAGCAGTTACTCAGAAAGGGGCCACTACGAGCAGTACTTC
.	TRBV11-3	TRBJ1-6	.	CASSLDQYSPLHF	TGTGCCAGCAGCTTAGATCAGTACTCACCCCTCCACTTT
.	TRBV19	TRBJ2-1	.	CASTESGGLSYNEQFF	TGTGCCAGTACCGAATCGGGGGGCCTTTCCTACAATGAGCAGTTCTTC
few	TRBV6-4	TRBJ2-7	TRBD1	CASGTEDSYEQYF	TGTGCCAGTGGGACAGAAGACTCCTACGAGCAGTACTTC
.	TRBV10-3	TRBJ2-7	.	CAISESNGGSYEQYF	TGTGCCATCAGTGAGTCGAATGGCGGGTCCTACGAGCAGTACTTC
.	TRBV6-5	TRBJ1-2	.	CASSYKPGFVGGYTF	TGTGCCAGCAGTTATAAGCCGGGATTCGTGGGTGGCTACACCTTC
few	TRBV19	TRBJ2-2	TRBD1	CATSDRGRTGELFF	TGTGCCACTTCGGACAGGGGGCGGACCGGGGAGCTGTTTTTT
.	TRBV11-3	TRBJ2-7	TRBD1	CASSLSGQGGEQYF	TGTGCCAGCAGCTTAAGCGGACAGGGGGGCGAGCAGTACTTC
.	TRBV13	TRBJ2-5	TRBD2	CASSLRVAGHQETQYF	TGTGCCAGCAGCTTAAGAGTAGCGGGGCACCAAGAGACCCAGTACTTC
.	TRBV10-3	TRBJ2-7	.	CAILTDRSYEQYF	TGTGCCATCCTCACCGACAGATCCTACGAGCAGTACTTC
.	TRBV18	TRBJ2-7	TRBD2	CASSTSGTYEQYF	TGTGCCAGCTCAACTAGCGGAACCTACGAGCAGTACTTC
once	TRBV2	TRBJ2-1	TRBD2	CASSWTSGGGYNEQFF	TGTGCCAGCAGTTGGACTAGCGGAGGAGGGTACAATGAGCAGTTCTTC
once	TRBV7-9	TRBJ2-3	.	CASSFLHPGGTDTQYF	TGTGCCAGCAGCTTCTTACACCCAGGGGGCACAGATACGCAGTATTTT
.	TRBV9	TRBJ2-1	TRBD2	CASSGRLAGGPGEQFF	TGTGCCAGCAGCGGTAGACTAGCGGGGGGCCCCGGTGAGCAGTTCTTC
.	TRBV21-1	TRBJ2-3	.	CASTGRGLAGTDTQYF	TGTGCCAGCACCGGAAGAGGTCTAGCGGGCACAGATACGCAGTATTTT
.	TRBV5-5	TRBJ2-7	TRBD2	CASSYPGTSGYEQYF	TGTGCCAGCAGCTATCCCGGGACTAGCGGCTACGAGCAGTACTTC
.	TRBV5-4	TRBJ2-7	TRBD1	CASSLDRGYEQYF	TGTGCCAGCAGCTTGGACAGGGGCTACGAGCAGTACTTC
.	TRBV28	TRBJ1-2	.	CASSFPGTNYGYTF	TGTGCCAGCAGTTTTCCGGGAACTAACTATGGCTACACCTTC
.	TRBV27	TRBJ2-3	.	CASSLWEGGTDTQYF	TGTGCCAGCAGTTTATGGGAGGGGGGCACAGATACGCAGTATTTT
.	TRBV11-2	TRBJ2-7	TRBD2	CASSSSAGGYEQYF	TGTGCCAGCAGCTCTTCCGCGGGAGGCTACGAGCAGTACTTC
.	TRBV28	TRBJ2-5	.	CASSFVTAQETQYF	TGTGCCAGCAGTTTTGTAACTGCCCAAGAGACCCAGTACTTC
.	TRBV7-8	TRBJ1-1	.	CASSSSGPRGTEAFF	TGTGCCAGCAGCTCATCCGGGCCCCGGGGCACTGAAGCTTTCTTT
once	TRBV6-6	TRBJ2-2	TRBD2	CASTSWTSGRGGELFF	TGTGCCAGCACTTCATGGACTAGCGGGAGAGGGGGGGAGCTGTTTTTT